This TCR beta chain was identified in a study of PD-1 blockade in classical Hodgkin lymphoma. Study-wide context: Every 2 weeks, patients got 3 mg/kg intravenous nivolumab. Study outcomes and limitations: By C4D1, diversity of CD4+ TCRs had risen significantly, whereas that of CD8+ TCRs had not.

Each patient's relapse followed autologous stem cell transplantation, and brentuximab vedotin exposure varied. Purified CD4+ T cells were obtained from thawed PBMCs through magnetic negative selection. Patients showed best responses of complete response, partial response or progressive disease. With regard to this clone: Antigen unknown.

Germline V gives CDR1 MNHNS, CDR2 SASEGT. Trimming removed 6 bases at V and 0 bases at J, with 9 bases between. The CDR3 runs 14 residues. Some clones are missing from TCRdb's copy, which holds only in-frame ones; the method was immunoSEQ multiplex PCR. The data show 10,000 to 15,000 clones, around 80% seen once. The source material was CD4+ T cells from blood, sampled at baseline. The TCR sequence derives from a human donor with classical Hodgkin lymphoma. The chain uses TRBV6-1 and TRBJ1-3; D call uncertain. The CDR3 DNA is TGTGCCAGCAGCCCGGTAGACTCTGGAAACACCATATATTTT. It is translated as CASSPVDSGNTIYF.